This T cell receptor (beta chain) was observed in a study of CD8 T cells in ankylosing spondylitis. The study, taken as a whole, reports: Researchers reportedly found disease-linked clones significantly enriched in matched ankylosing spondylitis synovial fluid.

TCRdb reprocessed the 5' RACE reads via MiXCR and lists one record per CDR3 protein. The sample includes 250,000 or so distinct CDR3 sequences, about 24% of them seen just once. Germline V gives CDR1 DFQATT, CDR2 SNEGSKA (reference sequence). The V and J ends lost 8 bases and 3 bases, in that order; junction bases with no gene match: 7. The CDR3 totals 13 residues. This clonotype was observed a few times. What it recognizes is unknown. The rearrangement uses TRBV20-1 and TRBJ2-1; 7 nucleotides line up with TRBD2. This TCR derives from a male donor with ankylosing spondylitis or in good health (not recorded which). Input material: blood, either unsorted or a sorted T cell fraction (not recorded which). CDR3 protein: CSPRGVDYNEQFF. The CDR3 DNA reads TGCAGTCCACGGGGGGTCGACTACAATGAGCAGTTCTTC.